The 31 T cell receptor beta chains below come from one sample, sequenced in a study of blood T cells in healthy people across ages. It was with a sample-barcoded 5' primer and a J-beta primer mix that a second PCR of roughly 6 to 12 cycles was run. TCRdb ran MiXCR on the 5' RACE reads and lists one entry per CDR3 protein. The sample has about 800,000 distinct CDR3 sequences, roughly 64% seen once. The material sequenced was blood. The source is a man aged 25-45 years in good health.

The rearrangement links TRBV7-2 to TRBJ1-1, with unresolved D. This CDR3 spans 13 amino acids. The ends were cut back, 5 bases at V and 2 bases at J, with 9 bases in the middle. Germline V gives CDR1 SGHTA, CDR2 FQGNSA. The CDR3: CASSRDANTEAFF. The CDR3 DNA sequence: TGTGCCAGCAGCCGAGACGCTAACACTGAAGCTTTCTTT. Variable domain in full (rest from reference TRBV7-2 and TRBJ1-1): GAGVSQSPSNKVTEKGKDVELRCDPISGHTALYWYRQSLGQGLEFLIYFQGNSAPDKSGLPSDRFSAERTGGSVSTLTIQRTQQEDSAVYLCASSRDANTEAFFGQGTRLTVV.

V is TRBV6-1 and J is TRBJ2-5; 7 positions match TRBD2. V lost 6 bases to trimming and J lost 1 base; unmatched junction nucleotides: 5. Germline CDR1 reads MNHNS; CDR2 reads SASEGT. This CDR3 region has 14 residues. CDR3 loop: CASRWDYLQETQYF. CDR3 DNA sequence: TGTGCCAGCAGGTGGGACTACCTCCAAGAGACCCAGTACTTC.

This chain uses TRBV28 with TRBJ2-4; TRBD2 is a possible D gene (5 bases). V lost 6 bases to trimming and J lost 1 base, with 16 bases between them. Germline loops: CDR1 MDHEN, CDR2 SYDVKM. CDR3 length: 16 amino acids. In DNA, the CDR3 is TGTGCCAGCAGCCCCCGGGGTGATTCTGCCAAAAACATTCAGTACTTC. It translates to CASSPRGDSAKNIQYF.

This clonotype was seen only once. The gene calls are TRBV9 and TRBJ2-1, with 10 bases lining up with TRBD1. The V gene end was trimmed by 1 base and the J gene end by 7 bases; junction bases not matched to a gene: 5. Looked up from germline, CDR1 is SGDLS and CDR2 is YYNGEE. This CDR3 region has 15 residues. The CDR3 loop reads CASSVTRDRGNEQFF. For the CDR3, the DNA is TGTGCCAGCAGCGTAACTAGGGACAGGGGAAATGAGCAGTTCTTC.

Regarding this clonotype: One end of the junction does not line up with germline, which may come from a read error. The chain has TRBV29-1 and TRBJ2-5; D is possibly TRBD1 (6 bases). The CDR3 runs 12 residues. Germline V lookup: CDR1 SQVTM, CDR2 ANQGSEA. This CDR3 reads CSASTGQETRYF. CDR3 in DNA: TGCAGCGCCTCGACAGGCCAAGAGACCCGGTACTTC.

The CDR3: CASSYSNVPGANVLTF. DNA of the CDR3: TGTGCCAGCAGTTACTCGAACGTTCCTGGGGCCAACGTCCTGACTTTC. The gene calls are TRBV6-2 or TRBV6-3 and TRBJ2-6; unclear D gene. Trimming shortened V by 0 bases and J by 2 bases, and 8 bases separated the two germline ends. Germline V lookup: CDR1 MNHEY, CDR2 SVGEGT. This CDR3 has 16 amino acids.

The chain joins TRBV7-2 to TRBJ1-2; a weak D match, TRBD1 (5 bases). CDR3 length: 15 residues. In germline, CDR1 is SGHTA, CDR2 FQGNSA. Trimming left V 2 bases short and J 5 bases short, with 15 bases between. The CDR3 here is CASSLIVGQGYGYTF. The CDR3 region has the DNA TGTGCCAGCAGCTTAATCGTCGGGCAGGGATATGGCTACACCTTC.

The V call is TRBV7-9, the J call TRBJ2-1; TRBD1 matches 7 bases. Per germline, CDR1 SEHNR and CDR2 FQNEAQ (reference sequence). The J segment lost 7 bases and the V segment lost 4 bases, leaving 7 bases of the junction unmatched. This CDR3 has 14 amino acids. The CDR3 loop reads CASSWGQPGNEQFF. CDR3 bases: TGTGCCAGCAGCTGGGGACAGCCTGGGAATGAGCAGTTCTTC. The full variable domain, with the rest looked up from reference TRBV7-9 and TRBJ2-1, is DTGVSQNPRHKITKRGQNVTFRCDPISEHNRLYWYRQTLGQGPEFLTYFQNEAQLEKSRLLSDRFSAERPKGSFSTLEIQRTEQGDSAMYLCASSWGQPGNEQFFGPGTRLTVL.

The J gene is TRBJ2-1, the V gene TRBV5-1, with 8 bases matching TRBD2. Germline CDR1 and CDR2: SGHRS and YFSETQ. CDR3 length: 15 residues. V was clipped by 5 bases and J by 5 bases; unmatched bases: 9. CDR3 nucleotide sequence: TGCGCCAGCAGGGGTACGGGGGGGCTCCACAATGAGCAGTTCTTC. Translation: CASRGTGGLHNEQFF.

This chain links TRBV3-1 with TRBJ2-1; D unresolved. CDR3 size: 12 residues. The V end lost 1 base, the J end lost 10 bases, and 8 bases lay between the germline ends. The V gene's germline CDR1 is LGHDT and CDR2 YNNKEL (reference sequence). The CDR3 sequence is CASSQVDGEQFF. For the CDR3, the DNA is TGTGCCAGCAGCCAAGTAGACGGGGAGCAGTTCTTC.

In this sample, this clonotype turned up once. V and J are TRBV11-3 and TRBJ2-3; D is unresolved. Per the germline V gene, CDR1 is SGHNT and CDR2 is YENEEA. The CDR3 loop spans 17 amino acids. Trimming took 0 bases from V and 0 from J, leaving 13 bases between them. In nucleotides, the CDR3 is TGTGCCAGCAGCTTAGATTGGCGGAACCCTAGCACAGATACGCAGTATTTT. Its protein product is CASSLDWRNPSTDTQYF.

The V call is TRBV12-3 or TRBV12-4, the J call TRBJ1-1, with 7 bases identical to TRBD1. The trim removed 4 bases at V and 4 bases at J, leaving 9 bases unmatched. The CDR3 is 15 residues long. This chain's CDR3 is CASSSIAGGITEAFF. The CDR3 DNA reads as TGTGCCAGCAGTTCGATTGCAGGGGGGATCACTGAAGCTTTCTTT.

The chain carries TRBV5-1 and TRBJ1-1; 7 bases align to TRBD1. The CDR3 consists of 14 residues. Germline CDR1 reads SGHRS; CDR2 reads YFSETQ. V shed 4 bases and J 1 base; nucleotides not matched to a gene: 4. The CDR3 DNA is TGCGCCAGCAGCACACGGACAGGGAACACTGAAGCTTTCTTT. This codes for CASSTRTGNTEAFF.

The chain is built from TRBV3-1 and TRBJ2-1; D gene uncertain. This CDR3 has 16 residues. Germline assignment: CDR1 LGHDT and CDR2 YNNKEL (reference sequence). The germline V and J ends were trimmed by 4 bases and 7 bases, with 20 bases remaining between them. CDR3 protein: CASSPIVGLTKNEQFF. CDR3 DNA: TGTGCCAGCAGCCCAATAGTAGGGCTAACGAAGAATGAGCAGTTCTTC.

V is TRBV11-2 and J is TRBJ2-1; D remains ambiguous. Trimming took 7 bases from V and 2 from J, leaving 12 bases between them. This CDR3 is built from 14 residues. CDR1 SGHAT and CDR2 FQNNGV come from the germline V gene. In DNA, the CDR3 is TGTGCCAGCACATTTGGTCAGACCTACAATGAGCAGTTCTTC. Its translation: CASTFGQTYNEQFF.

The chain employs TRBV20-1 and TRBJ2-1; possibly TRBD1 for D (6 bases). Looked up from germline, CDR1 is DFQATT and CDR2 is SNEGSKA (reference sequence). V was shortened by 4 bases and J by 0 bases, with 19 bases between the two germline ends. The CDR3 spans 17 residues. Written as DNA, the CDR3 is TGCAGTGCTATGGTAGGAAGGGGGATTAGCTCCTACAATGAGCAGTTCTTC. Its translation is CSAMVGRGISSYNEQFF.

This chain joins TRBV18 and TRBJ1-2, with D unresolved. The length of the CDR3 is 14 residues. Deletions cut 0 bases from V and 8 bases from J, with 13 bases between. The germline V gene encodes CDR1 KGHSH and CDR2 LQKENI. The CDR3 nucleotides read TGTGCCAGCTCACCACCGAGTGTGCTCCTAGGCTACACCTTC. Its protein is CASSPPSVLLGYTF. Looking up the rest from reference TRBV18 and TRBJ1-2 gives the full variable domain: NAGVMQNPRHLVRRRGQEARLRCSPMKGHSHVYWYRQLPEEGLKFMVYLQKENIIDESGMPKERFSAEFPKEGPSILRIQQVVRGDSAAYFCASSPPSVLLGYTFGSGTRLTVV.

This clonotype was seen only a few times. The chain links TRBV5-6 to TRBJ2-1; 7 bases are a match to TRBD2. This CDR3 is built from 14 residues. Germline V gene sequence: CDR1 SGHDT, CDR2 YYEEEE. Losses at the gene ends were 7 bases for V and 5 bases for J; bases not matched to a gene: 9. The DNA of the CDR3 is TGTGCCAGCGACCGCGGGGCGGGGGACAATGAGCAGTTCTTC. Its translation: CASDRGAGDNEQFF.

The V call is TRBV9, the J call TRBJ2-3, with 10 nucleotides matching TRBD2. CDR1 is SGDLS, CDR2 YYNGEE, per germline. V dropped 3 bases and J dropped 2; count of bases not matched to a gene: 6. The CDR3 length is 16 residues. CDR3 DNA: TGTGCCAGCAGCGAACTAGCGGGACCTACCACAGATACGCAGTATTTT. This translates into CASSELAGPTTDTQYF.

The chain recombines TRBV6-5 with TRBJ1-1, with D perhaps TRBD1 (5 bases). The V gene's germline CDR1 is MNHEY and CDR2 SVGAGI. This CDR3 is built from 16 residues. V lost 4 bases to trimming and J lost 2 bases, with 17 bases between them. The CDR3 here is CASSCREGRPNTEAFF. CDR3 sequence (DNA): TGTGCCAGCAGTTGCAGGGAGGGCCGACCCAACACTGAAGCTTTCTTT.

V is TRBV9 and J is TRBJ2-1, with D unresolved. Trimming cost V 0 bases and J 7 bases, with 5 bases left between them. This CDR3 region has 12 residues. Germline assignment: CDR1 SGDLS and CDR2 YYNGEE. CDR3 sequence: CASSVVENEQFF. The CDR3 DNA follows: TGTGCCAGCAGCGTAGTCGAGAATGAGCAGTTCTTC.

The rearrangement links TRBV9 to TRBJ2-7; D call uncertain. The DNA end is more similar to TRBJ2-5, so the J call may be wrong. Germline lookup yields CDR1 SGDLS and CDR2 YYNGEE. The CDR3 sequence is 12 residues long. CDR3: CASSPLRGTQYF. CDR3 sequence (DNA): TGTGCCAGCAGCCCTCTACGCGGGACCCAGTACTTC.

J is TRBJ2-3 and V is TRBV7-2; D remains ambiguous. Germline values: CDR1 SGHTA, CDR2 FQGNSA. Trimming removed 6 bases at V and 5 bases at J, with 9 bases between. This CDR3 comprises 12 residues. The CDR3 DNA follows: TGTGCCAGCAGTCACCAGCGAGATACGCAGTATTTT. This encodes CASSHQRDTQYF.

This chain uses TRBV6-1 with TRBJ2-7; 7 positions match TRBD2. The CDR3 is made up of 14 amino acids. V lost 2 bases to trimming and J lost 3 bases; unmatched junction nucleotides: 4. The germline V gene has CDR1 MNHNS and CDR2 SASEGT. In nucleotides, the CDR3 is TGTGCCAGCAGTGAACTGGGGGGGAACTACGAGCAGTACTTC. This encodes CASSELGGNYEQYF.

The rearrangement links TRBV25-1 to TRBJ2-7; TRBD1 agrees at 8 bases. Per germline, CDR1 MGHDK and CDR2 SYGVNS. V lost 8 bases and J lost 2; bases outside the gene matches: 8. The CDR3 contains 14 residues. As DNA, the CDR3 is TGTGCCAGCGGTACCGGGACAGGAGCCTACGAGCAGTACTTC. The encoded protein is CASGTGTGAYEQYF.

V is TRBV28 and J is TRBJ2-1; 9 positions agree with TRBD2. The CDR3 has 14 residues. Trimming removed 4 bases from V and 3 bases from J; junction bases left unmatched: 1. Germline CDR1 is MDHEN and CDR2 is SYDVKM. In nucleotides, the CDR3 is TGTGCCAGCAGTTCTAGCGGGGACTACAATGAGCAGTTCTTC. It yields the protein CASSSSGDYNEQFF.

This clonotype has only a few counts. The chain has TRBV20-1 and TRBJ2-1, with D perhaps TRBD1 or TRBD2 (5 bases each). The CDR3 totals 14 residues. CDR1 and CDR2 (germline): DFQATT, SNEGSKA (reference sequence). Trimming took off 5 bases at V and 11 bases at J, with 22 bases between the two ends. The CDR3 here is CSAPRDRGVMKQFF. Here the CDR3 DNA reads TGCAGTGCTCCCCGGGACCGAGGAGTTATGAAGCAGTTCTTC.

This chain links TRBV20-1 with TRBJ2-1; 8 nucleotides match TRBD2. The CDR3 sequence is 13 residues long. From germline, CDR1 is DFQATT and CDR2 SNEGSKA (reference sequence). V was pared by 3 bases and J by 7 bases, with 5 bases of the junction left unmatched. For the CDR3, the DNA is TGCAGTGCTAGTAACGAGCGGGGGAATGAGCAGTTCTTC. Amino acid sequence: CSASNERGNEQFF.

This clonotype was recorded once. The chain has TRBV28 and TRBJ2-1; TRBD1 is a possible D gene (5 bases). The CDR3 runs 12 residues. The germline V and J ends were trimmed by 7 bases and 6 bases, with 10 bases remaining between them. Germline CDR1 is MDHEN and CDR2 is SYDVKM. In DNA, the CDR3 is TGTGCCAGCAACCGAAGGGGCAATGAGCAGTTCTTC. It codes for CASNRRGNEQFF.

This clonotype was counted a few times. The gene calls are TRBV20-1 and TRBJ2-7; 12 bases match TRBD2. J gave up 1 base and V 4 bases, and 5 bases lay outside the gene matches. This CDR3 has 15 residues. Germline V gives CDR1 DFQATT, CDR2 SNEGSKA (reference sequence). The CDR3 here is CSAILAGGSSYEQYF. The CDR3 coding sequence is TGCAGTGCTATACTAGCGGGGGGTAGTTCCTACGAGCAGTACTTC.

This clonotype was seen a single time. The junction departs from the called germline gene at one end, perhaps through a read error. The DNA for the CDR3 is TGTGCCAGCGGTTTGGTCAGCAAAGAGACCCAGTACTTC. Translation: CASGLVSKETQYF. The chain recombines TRBV12-3 or TRBV12-4 with TRBJ2-5; D gene uncertain. This CDR3 is built from 13 residues.